This note documents a single T cell receptor (beta chain) sequence. No antigen is known for it. Per-nucleotide qualities are absent, and no much larger clonotype sits a single base away. The library was built by means of PCR. Sequenced on an Illumina HiSeq 2500. To reduce PCR and sequencing biases, unique molecular identifiers were incorporated into the TCR beta cDNA libraries. Every 1 to 10 million input T cells yielded about 500,000 cDNA molecules, meaning each molecule approximated one T cell. The patient libraries were prepared and sequenced with the same protocol used for the earlier healthy control dataset. Within a given batch, samples were prepared together, multiplexed and sequenced on the same HiSeq lane. On the study's bioinformatics: Raw barcoded reads were processed with MIGEC, discarding single-read molecular identifier groups before consensus assembly and CDR3 extraction. VDJtools was used for post-analysis of the clonotype tables, with diversity normalized by down-sampling every dataset to the smallest sample size. In repertoire overlap clustering, CDR3 amino acid sequences, but not nucleotide sequences, were matched to correct batch-related cross-sample contamination. TCRdb handled the public reads itself, with Q25 trimming in fastp and clone calling in MiXCR, and kept productive beta chains. Under each unique CDR3 protein, matching rows form one entry showing the most common genes and DNA. For this entry, the V and J calls and clone size follow TCRdb and not the study's own pipeline. In all, the sample holds hundreds of thousands of distinct CDR3 sequences, and roughly 29% of those were seen once. Around 0.56% of the sample lies in the top ten.

The sample comes from a study of post-analysis software for immune sequencing data (dated by TCRdb to the mid-2010s). Study-level background: Disease courses on record covered relapsing-remitting, secondary progressive and progressive-relapsing multiple sclerosis, though some patients had no subtype annotation. Patient repertoires were compared against ten to twelve previously published healthy control repertoires from donors aged roughly 6 to 28 years. A subset of samples was prepared in parallel using single-end sample barcoding, then pooled and co-amplified after Illumina adapter ligation.

To demonstrate the VDJtools post-analysis software, the study profiled TCR beta repertoires from the peripheral blood of 13 young patients with multiple sclerosis. The multiple sclerosis patients were children and adolescents ranging in age from roughly 6 to 16 years. What the study reported, not specific to this receptor: When samples were clustered directly using the F measure, samples prepared in the same batch co-clustered strongly, which prompted a batch-effect correction. Multiple sclerosis patients had significantly lower normalized Chao1 diversity than controls, a result that suggests substantial peripheral T-cell clonal expansion. About 5 TRBV segments, including TRBV5-6, TRBV5-1 and TRBV20-1, were significantly more frequent in patients than controls. The multiple sclerosis patient group was slightly younger than the control group.

The junction shows trimming of 7 bases on V and 7 bases on J, and the gene matches do not reach 15 bases of it. The CDR3 runs 16 residues from the cysteine to the phenylalanine. The only DNA kept is the CDR3, 48 bases in frame from the first base. CDR1 and CDR2, per the germline V gene, are SQVTM and ANQGSEA. The sequence was collected from a girl under 18 with multiple sclerosis. Specimen: blood. The V gene is TRBV29-1 and the J gene is TRBJ2-1; TRBD2 aligns with 11 central bases. The CDR3 region has the sequence CSAGLAEGGLLNEQFF. At the DNA level, the sequence is TGCAGCGCGGGACTAGCGGAGGGGGGCCTATTGAATGAGCAGTTCTTC.